This is a list of T cell receptor beta chains from one sample in a study of T cell responses to AZD1222 COVID-19 vaccine. Libraries were prepared by immunoSEQ multiplex PCR; TCRdb keeps only in-frame clonotypes and omits some of them. This repertoire shows 75,000 to 95,000 clones, around 92% found once; its top ten account for 5.5% to 9%. Sequenced here: peripheral blood, sampled on day 0 of MenACWY control vaccination. These receptors were collected from an adult in good health. Both conserved end residues are part of each CDR3. Each record gives: CDR3 DNA, CDR3 protein, clone size, J gene, D gene, V gene. The D gene is left open where the match is weak. Clone size appears in some rows only: once, few, many, or a class for an expanded clone.

TGTGCCAGCAGCTTAAAGACTAGCGGGGTGACCGGGGAGCTGTTTTTT CASSLKTSGVTGELFF - TRBJ2-2 TRBD2 TRBV7-6
TGTGCCAGCAGTCGGAGCGGTACCTACAATGAGCAGTTCTTC CASSRSGTYNEQFF - TRBJ2-1 - TRBV2
TGTGCCAGTAGTAAGGGGCTGCAGCCGAATCAGCCCCAGCATTTT CASSKGLQPNQPQHF - TRBJ1-5 - TRBV19
TGCGCCAGCAGTGACGGGGGCTACGAGCAGTACTTC CASSDGGYEQYF - TRBJ2-7 - TRBV10-1
TGCGCCAGCAACCTGATGACTAGCGGGGGCCCAGATACGCAGTATTTT CASNLMTSGGPDTQYF - TRBJ2-3 TRBD2 TRBV5-1
TGCGCCAGCAGCTTGAGCCCAGGTGGGGACACTGAAGCTTTCTTT CASSLSPGGDTEAFF - TRBJ1-1 - TRBV5-1
TGTGCCAGCAGTGTAGGACAGGGGTGGGAGACCCAGTACTTC CASSVGQGWETQYF - TRBJ2-5 TRBD1 TRBV2
TGTGCCATCAGTGAGCCCGGGACTAGCGGGGTCCTGACCCAGTACTTC CAISEPGTSGVLTQYF - TRBJ2-5 TRBD2 TRBV10-3
TGTGCCAGCAGCCAAGTGCCAGGGAACACTGAAGCTTTCTTT CASSQVPGNTEAFF few TRBJ1-1 - TRBV3-1/TRBV3-2
TGCGCCAGCAGCTTGGACCAGGGGAGGTACGAGCAGTACTTC CASSLDQGRYEQYF - TRBJ2-7 - TRBV5-1
TGCGCCAGCAGCTTTGGCGGGAGGGGCTACGAGCAGTGCTTC CASSFGGRGYEQCF - TRBJ2-7 TRBD2 TRBV5-1
TGTGCCAGCGGACGGGACGCGGGGGGCGAGCAGTACTTC CASGRDAGGEQYF - TRBJ2-7 TRBD2 TRBV28
TGTGCCAGCAGTTACCTCGTTAGCGGGAGCAAAAACATTCAGTACTTC CASSYLVSGSKNIQYF once TRBJ2-4 TRBD2 TRBV6-5
TGCGCCAGCAGCCAGGGGTTACAGGATAACTATGGCTACACCTTC CASSQGLQDNYGYTF - TRBJ1-2 - TRBV4-3
TGCGCCAGCAGCTTGTTTTTGCGGGGGACCGGGAGCAACGAGCAGTACTTC CASSLFLRGTGSNEQYF - TRBJ2-7 TRBD2 TRBV5-1
TGTGCCAGCAGCTTAACAGGGAGCTATGGCTACACCTTC CASSLTGSYGYTF - TRBJ1-2 - TRBV11-2
TGTGCCAGCAGCGTAACGGACAGGGTCACCGGGGAGCTGTTTTTT CASSVTDRVTGELFF - TRBJ2-2 TRBD1 TRBV9